This T cell receptor (beta chain) is drawn from a study of beta chain features in type 1 diabetes. The entirety of the isolated RNA underwent reverse transcription, so expressed TCRB transcripts were sequenced. The repertoire was sequenced with immunoSEQ multiplex PCR; TCRdb's copy has only in-frame clones and lacks some. The repertoire consists of some 370,000 clones, with roughly 9.8% occurring once and the leading ten covering about 0.6%. The CDR3 contains 14 residues. Germline V CDR1 and CDR2: WSHSY, SAAADI. V lost 3 bases, J lost 6 bases, and 15 bases lay in between. Comments on this clone: The antigen is not known.

Findings and caveats of the study: A moderate, significant TCRB CDR3 shortening appeared in type 1 diabetes across four CD4+ subsets. Highly expressing activated T cells could be over-counted with a cDNA template.

The V gene is TRBV10-2, the J gene TRBJ2-7; weak D call: TRBD1 (5 bases). The clonotype originates from a man aged 25-40 years with type 1 diabetes. The sequencing sample was made of central memory CD4+ T cells from blood. The CDR3 region is CASSETPRVAEQYF. CDR3 sequence (DNA): TGCGCCAGCAGTGAAACGCCCAGGGTTGCCGAGCAGTACTTC.